These 27 T cell receptor beta chains share one sample of origin, sequenced in a study of blood T cell repertoires in COVID-19. Repertoires were generated with immunoSEQ multiplex PCR, while TCRdb's copy carries only in-frame clones and drops some. Of 100,000 to 150,000 clones listed, about 83% are singletons. Sequencing was done on a sample of peripheral blood. The receptors stem from a man aged 55 to 69 with acute or convalescent COVID-19.

The chain has TRBV11-2 and TRBJ2-3; D unresolved. The CDR3 runs to 15 residues. Trimming shortened V by 1 base and J by 0 bases, and 8 bases separated the two germline ends. The V gene's germline CDR1 is SGHAT and CDR2 FQNNGV. The CDR3 bases are TGTGCCAGCAGCTTAGTTTCCTTTAGCACAGATACGCAGTATTTT. It codes for CASSLVSFSTDTQYF.

V is TRBV27 and J is TRBJ1-5; D uncertain. The germline V gene has CDR1 MNHEY and CDR2 SMNVEV (reference sequence). This CDR3 is built from 13 residues. Trimming removed 2 bases at V and 6 bases at J, with 8 bases between. CDR3 bases: TGTGCCAGCAGTTTAACGGGGTTTCAGCCCCAGCATTTT. As protein: CASSLTGFQPQHF.

This rearrangement joins TRBV2 to TRBJ2-7; perhaps TRBD1 as D (6 bases). Germline CDR1 is SNHLY and CDR2 is FYNNEI. The CDR3 is made up of 14 amino acids. V lost 3 bases to trimming and J lost 2 bases, with 11 bases between them. CDR3 bases: TGTGCCAGCAGTGACCCCCAGGGGACCTACGAGCAGTACTTC. Amino acids: CASSDPQGTYEQYF.

The chain recombines TRBV10-3 with TRBJ1-6, with D perhaps TRBD1 (5 bases). In germline, CDR1 is ENHRY, CDR2 SYGVKD. Trimming removed 6 bases at V and 0 bases at J, with 15 bases between. The CDR3 totals 17 residues. CDR3 bases: TGTGCCATCAGCGCCCGACAGCCGAGCTCCTATAATTCACCCCTCCACTTT. This sequence encodes CAISARQPSSYNSPLHF.

For the CDR3, the DNA is TGTGCCAGCAGCCACCGTTTGGAGCAGTACTTC. This sequence encodes CASSHRLEQYF. This rearrangement joins TRBV3-1 (or the pseudogene TRBV3-2) to TRBJ2-7; no clear D. V lost 3 bases, J lost 7 bases, and 7 bases lay in between. CDR1 and CDR2 from the germline V gene are LGHDT and YNNKEL (reference sequence). The CDR3 totals 11 residues.

This chain connects TRBV6-5 to TRBJ1-2; 7 positions agree with TRBD1. This CDR3 is built from 11 residues. The germline V gene encodes CDR1 MNHEY and CDR2 SVGAGI. The J segment lost 8 bases and the V segment lost 10 bases, leaving 7 bases of the junction unmatched. The CDR3 spells CATVTGLGYTF. CDR3 sequence (DNA): TGTGCCACCGTGACAGGGTTGGGCTACACCTTC.

This chain connects TRBV19 to TRBJ2-3, with TRBD1 identical over 7 bases. The CDR3 runs to 13 residues. The germline V gene has CDR1 LNHDA and CDR2 SQIVND (reference sequence). V gave up 5 bases and J gave up 11 bases; unmatched junction bases: 10. The CDR3 region has the DNA TGTGCCAGTAGTGATACCCGACAGGGCAGGCAGTATTTT. Amino acid sequence: CASSDTRQGRQYF. Full variable domain (missing parts from reference TRBV19 and TRBJ2-3): DGGITQSPKYLFRKEGQNVTLSCEQNLNHDAMYWYRQDPGQGLRLIYYSQIVNDFQKGDIAEGYSVSREKKESFPLTVTSAQKNPTAFYLCASSDTRQGRQYFGPGTRLTVL.

V and J are TRBV5-4 and TRBJ2-2, with a tentative D call TRBD2 (6 bases). The CDR3 has 15 residues. Germline V gene lookup returns CDR1 SGHNT and CDR2 YYREEE (reference sequence). V was clipped by 3 bases and J by 1 base, with 10 bases between them. DNA for the CDR3: TGTGCCAGCAGCTCGAGGCGGGAGAACACCGGGGAGCTGTTTTTT. Encoded protein: CASSSRRENTGELFF.

The gene calls are TRBV24-1 and TRBJ2-1; D may be TRBD2 (5 bases). The germline CDR1 and CDR2 sequences are KGHDR and SFDVKD. This CDR3 comprises 12 residues. Trimming shortened V by 5 bases and J by 8 bases, and 9 bases separated the two germline ends. The CDR3: CATSGPGDEQFF. In DNA form, the CDR3 reads TGTGCCACCAGTGGCCCCGGGGATGAGCAGTTCTTC.

As DNA, the CDR3 is TGTGCCAGCAGTCCGAGCGGGGGGTATAACCCTGAAGCTTTCTTT. Translating gives CASSPSGGYNPEAFF. The chain employs TRBV28 and TRBJ1-1; a possible D gene is TRBD1 (5 bases). The germline V gene encodes CDR1 MDHEN and CDR2 SYDVKM. V was pared by 5 bases and J by 6 bases, with 19 bases between. CDR3 length: 15 amino acids.

This rearrangement joins TRBV27 to TRBJ1-1; TRBD1 is a possible D gene (5 bases). Germline CDR1 and CDR2: MNHEY and SMNVEV (reference sequence). The CDR3 is 14 residues long. Trimming pared 5 bases from V and 4 bases from J, leaving 14 bases between. The CDR3 coding sequence is TGTGCCAGCAGTCTAAACCAGGGCCGCACTGAAGCTTTCTTT. Translation: CASSLNQGRTEAFF.

The rearrangement links TRBV2 to TRBJ1-1; no reliable D call. Trimming shortened V by 8 bases and J by 6 bases, and 16 bases separated the two germline ends. The CDR3 totals 13 residues. CDR1 is SNHLY, CDR2 FYNNEI, per germline. CDR3 amino acids: CASLVIGGAEAFF. DNA of the CDR3: TGTGCCAGCCTGGTGATTGGCGGCGCTGAAGCTTTCTTT.

In DNA form, the CDR3 reads TGTGCCAGCAGCCCCAGGGGCATTGGGGCCAACGTCCTGACTTTC. It translates to CASSPRGIGANVLTF. This chain links TRBV2 with TRBJ2-6, with D perhaps TRBD1 (6 bases). There are 15 residues in the CDR3. CDR1 is SNHLY and CDR2 is FYNNEI in the germline V gene. The ends were cut back, 6 bases at V and 3 bases at J, with 12 bases in the middle. Complete variable domain (other parts from reference TRBV2 and TRBJ2-6): EPEVTQTPSHQVTQMGQEVILRCVPISNHLYFYWYRQILGQKVEFLVSFYNNEISEKSEIFDDQFSVERPDGSNFTLKIRSTKLEDSAMYFCASSPRGIGANVLTFGAGSRLTVL.

The chain recombines TRBV25-1 with TRBJ1-1; D not certain. Germline CDR1 reads MGHDK; CDR2 reads SYGVNS. The CDR3 sequence is 14 residues long. Between the trimmed V and J ends, which lost 3 bases and 1 base, there was a span of 9 bases. CDR3 region: CASSDLPGNTEAFF. The CDR3 DNA sequence: TGTGCCAGCAGTGACCTCCCGGGGAACACTGAAGCTTTCTTT.

V gene TRBV5-1 combines with J gene TRBJ2-3; a possible D gene is TRBD2 (6 bases). Germline V gives CDR1 SGHRS, CDR2 YFSETQ. CDR3 length: 14 amino acids. V dropped 4 bases and J dropped 5 bases, with 14 bases sitting between them. In DNA, the CDR3 is TGCGCCAGCAGCCCCCGGGACTCCCAAGATACGCAGTATTTT. This sequence encodes CASSPRDSQDTQYF.

The gene calls are TRBV7-3 and TRBJ2-1, with 11 bases identical to TRBD2. V shed 1 base and J 3 bases; nucleotides not matched to a gene: 11. The CDR3 contains 19 residues. Per germline, CDR1 SGHTA and CDR2 FQGTGA. The DNA of the CDR3 is TGTGCCAGCAGCTTAAGAGGTCTAGCGGGAGGTGGCCTCTACAATGAGCAGTTCTTC. It is translated as CASSLRGLAGGGLYNEQFF.

The rearrangement links TRBV18 to TRBJ1-1; no firm D call. This CDR3 is built from 14 residues. In germline, CDR1 is KGHSH, CDR2 LQKENI. Trimming stripped 3 bases from V and 7 bases from J, with 15 bases between. The CDR3 nucleotides read TGTGCCAGCTCACCCGGAAGCTCACGGAGTGAAGCTTTCTTT. This translates into CASSPGSSRSEAFF.

The chain's CDR3 is CASSNYLRGDPTMQYF. In nucleotides, the CDR3 is TGTGCCAGCAGCAATTACCTCAGGGGAGACCCTACGATGCAGTACTTC. The V call is TRBV9, the J call TRBJ2-7; a weak D match, TRBD1 (6 bases). CDR1 is SGDLS and CDR2 is YYNGEE in the germline V gene. The CDR3 has 16 residues. Trimming took off 4 bases at V and 9 bases at J, with 26 bases between the two ends.

This chain connects TRBV27 to TRBJ2-2, with D perhaps TRBD2 (6 bases). CDR1 MNHEY and CDR2 SMNVEV come from the germline V gene (reference sequence). The CDR3 sequence is 14 residues long. Trimming cost V 8 bases and J 4 bases, with 14 bases left between them. CDR3 amino acids: CASQGTVATGELFF. In DNA, the CDR3 is TGTGCCAGCCAAGGGACTGTTGCCACCGGGGAGCTGTTTTTT.

The rearrangement uses TRBV4-2 and TRBJ2-3, with D unclear. V lost 0 bases and J 6 bases, leaving 19 bases between the germline ends. Germline V CDR1 and CDR2: LGHNA, YNFKEQ. The length of the CDR3 is 17 residues. The CDR3 DNA reads as TGTGCCAGCAGCCAAGATCTGGTGGTAGCTCCCCCCGATACGCAGTATTTT. Translation: CASSQDLVVAPPDTQYF.

V is TRBV24-1 and J is TRBJ1-2, with D unresolved. This CDR3 comprises 14 residues. Germline CDR1 and CDR2: KGHDR and SFDVKD. V was cut by 0 bases and J by 8 bases, with 12 bases left in between. The CDR3: CATSDLRHLWGYTF. The CDR3 nucleotides are TGTGCCACCAGTGATTTGCGACACTTGTGGGGCTACACCTTC.

The V gene is TRBV10-3, the J gene TRBJ1-2; no firm D call. V lost 0 bases, J lost 7 bases, and 15 bases lay in between. CDR3 length: 15 amino acids. CDR1 is ENHRY, CDR2 SYGVKD, per germline. CDR3 residues: CAISESGRGAGGYTF. The CDR3 DNA follows: TGTGCCATCAGTGAGTCTGGCCGCGGAGCGGGTGGCTACACCTTC.

V gene TRBV18 combines with J gene TRBJ1-2; perhaps TRBD1 as D (6 bases). Deletions cut 4 bases from V and 4 bases from J, with 25 bases between. The CDR3 runs 18 residues. From germline, CDR1 is KGHSH and CDR2 LQKENI. The CDR3 sequence is CASSLGQTRGLLAYGYTF. As DNA, the CDR3 is TGTGCCAGCTCACTTGGACAGACCAGAGGCCTTCTTGCCTATGGCTACACCTTC.

This chain links TRBV5-1 with TRBJ2-1, with D perhaps TRBD2 (6 bases). Looked up from germline, CDR1 is SGHRS and CDR2 is YFSETQ. Trimming stripped 3 bases from V and 4 bases from J, with 17 bases between. The CDR3 is made up of 16 amino acids. CDR3 sequence reads: CASSSLAGSGYNEQFF. The CDR3 DNA is TGCGCCAGCAGCTCCCTTGCCGGGAGTGGTTACAATGAGCAGTTCTTC.

The chain links TRBV5-4 to TRBJ2-1; 8 positions match TRBD1. The J segment lost 8 bases and the V segment lost 1 base, leaving 11 bases of the junction unmatched. Germline V CDR1 and CDR2: SGHNT, YYREEE (reference sequence). CDR3 length equals 16 residues. The CDR3 reads CASSLRIQGAIDEQFF. The CDR3 DNA follows: TGTGCCAGCAGCTTGAGGATTCAGGGGGCGATCGATGAGCAGTTCTTC.

The J gene is TRBJ2-2, the V gene TRBV19; D is uncertain. Germline assignment: CDR1 LNHDA and CDR2 SQIVND (reference sequence). Trimming left V 10 bases short and J 1 base short, with 10 bases between. CDR3 size: 13 residues. CDR3 nucleotides: TGTGCCACCCGAGGTGGGAACACCGGGGAGCTGTTTTTT. It yields the protein CATRGGNTGELFF.

As concerns this clone: Other DNA variants within this sample encode the same CDR3. CDR3 loop: CASSLRNYGYTF. The DNA for the CDR3 is TGTGCCAGCAGTTTACGTAACTATGGCTACACCTTC. The chain joins TRBV28 to TRBJ1-2; D is undetermined. The CDR3 sequence is 12 residues long. CDR1 is MDHEN and CDR2 is SYDVKM in the germline V gene. Trimming took 2 bases from V and 1 from J, leaving 2 bases between them.